Described below is a single TCR beta chain sequence and its context. The sample contains more than one DNA sequence encoding this CDR3. The data were taken from a study of blood T cell repertoires in COVID-19. Study in general: From the United States, Italy and Spain came samples of acute and convalescent COVID-19. From T cells, B-cell-depleted T cells, or PBMCs came the material, which was cDNA or gDNA.

The V gene end was trimmed by 4 bases and the J gene end by 6 bases; junction bases not matched to a gene: 1. Germline V gene sequence: CDR1 LNHDA, CDR2 SQIVND (reference sequence). This CDR3 has 13 amino acids. Authors' analysis steps: Reference gene primer amplification gave estimated nucleated cell counts. The protocol was immunoSEQ multiplex PCR, while the TCRdb copy is restricted to in-frame clones and leaves out a portion. That table supplies the V and J calls and clone size; D and trimming were determined from the DNA. This table holds 200,000 to 250,000 clones, almost 85% found once. What was sequenced was peripheral blood. The chain links TRBV19 to TRBJ2-7; TRBD2 aligns across 12 bases. The source of this sequence is a woman older than 75 with acute or convalescent COVID-19. CDR3 amino acids: CASSRLAGAEQYF. The CDR3 DNA is TGTGCCAGTAGTAGACTAGCGGGAGCCGAGCAGTACTTC.